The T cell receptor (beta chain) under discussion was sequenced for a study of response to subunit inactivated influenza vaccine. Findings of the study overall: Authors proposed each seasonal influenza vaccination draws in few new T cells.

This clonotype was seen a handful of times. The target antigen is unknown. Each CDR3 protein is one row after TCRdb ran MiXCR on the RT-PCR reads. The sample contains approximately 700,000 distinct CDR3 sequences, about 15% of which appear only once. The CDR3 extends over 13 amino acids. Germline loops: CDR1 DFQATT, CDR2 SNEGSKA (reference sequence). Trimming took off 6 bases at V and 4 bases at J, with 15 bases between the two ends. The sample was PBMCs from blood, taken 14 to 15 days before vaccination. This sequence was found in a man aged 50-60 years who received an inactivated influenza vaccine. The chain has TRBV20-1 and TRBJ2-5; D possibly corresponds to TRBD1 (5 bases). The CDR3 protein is CSAWLGVSETQYF. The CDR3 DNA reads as TGCAGTGCCTGGCTAGGGGTATCAGAGACCCAGTACTTC.